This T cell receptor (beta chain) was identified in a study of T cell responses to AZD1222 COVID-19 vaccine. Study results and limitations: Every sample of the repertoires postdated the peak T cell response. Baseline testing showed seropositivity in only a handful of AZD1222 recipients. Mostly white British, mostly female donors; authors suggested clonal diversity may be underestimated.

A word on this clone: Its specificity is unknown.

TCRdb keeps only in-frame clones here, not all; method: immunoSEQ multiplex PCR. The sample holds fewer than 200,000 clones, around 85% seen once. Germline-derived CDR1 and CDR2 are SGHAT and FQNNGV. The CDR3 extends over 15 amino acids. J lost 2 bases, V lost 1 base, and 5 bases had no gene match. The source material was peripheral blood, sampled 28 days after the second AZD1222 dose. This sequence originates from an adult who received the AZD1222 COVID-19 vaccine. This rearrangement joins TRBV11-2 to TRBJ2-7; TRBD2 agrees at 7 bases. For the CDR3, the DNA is TGTGCCAGCAGCTTAGGGGAGGGGTTACCCTACGAGCAGTACTTC. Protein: CASSLGEGLPYEQYF.